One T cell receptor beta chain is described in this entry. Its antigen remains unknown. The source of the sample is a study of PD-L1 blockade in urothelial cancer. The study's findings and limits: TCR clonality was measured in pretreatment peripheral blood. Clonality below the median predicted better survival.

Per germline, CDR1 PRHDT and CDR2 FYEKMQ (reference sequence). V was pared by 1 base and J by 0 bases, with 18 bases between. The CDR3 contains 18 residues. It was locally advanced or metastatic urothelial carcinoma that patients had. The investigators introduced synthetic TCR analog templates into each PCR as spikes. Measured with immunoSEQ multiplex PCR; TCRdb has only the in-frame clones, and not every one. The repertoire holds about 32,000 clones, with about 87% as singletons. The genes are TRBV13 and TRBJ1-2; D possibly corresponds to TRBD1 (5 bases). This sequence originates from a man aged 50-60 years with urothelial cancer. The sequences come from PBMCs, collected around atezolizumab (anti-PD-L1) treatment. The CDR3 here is CASSLAWGQTEANYGYTF. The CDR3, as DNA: TGTGCCAGCAGCTTAGCCTGGGGCCAGACCGAAGCTAACTATGGCTACACCTTC. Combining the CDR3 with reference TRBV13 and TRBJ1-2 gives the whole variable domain AAGVIQSPRHLIKEKRETATLKCYPIPRHDTVYWYQQGPGQDPQFLISFYEKMQSDKGSIPDRFSAQQFSDYHSELNMSSLELGDSALYFCASSLAWGQTEANYGYTFGSGTRLTVV.